These T cell receptor beta chains were read from a single sample in a study of T cells expressing NK-cell markers. Each CDR3 protein gets one entry in TCRdb, which reprocessed the 5' RACE reads and gives no DNA. The sample has 440,000 or so distinct CDR3 sequences; the top ten hold 7.3%. Material: blood T cells: a sorted CD56 or NKG2C T cell subset, CD4+ or CD8+ T cells, or bulk PBMC T cells (not recorded which). These receptors were collected from a woman between 18 and 69 years old in good health. Each CDR3 is given with its conserved first and last residue.

j_call	v_call	cdr3_aa
TRBJ1-2	TRBV20-1	CSANPRTAQLSNYGYTF
TRBJ1-1	TRBV6-2/TRBV6-3	CASSYTVHLNTEAFF
TRBJ2-1	TRBV20-1	CSASYPAPYNEQFF
TRBJ2-3	TRBV3-1	CASSQDPGGGDTQYF
TRBJ2-7	TRBV19	CASTATDRGPGEQYF
TRBJ2-7	TRBV27	CASSFQSSYEQYF
TRBJ1-5	TRBV10-3	CAISGRNSNQPQHF
TRBJ1-6	TRBV5-1	CASSWTTTSHNSPLHF
TRBJ2-3	TRBV7-2	CAGRGSRENTDTQYF
TRBJ2-7	TRBV2	CASCPPSDHYEQYF
TRBJ1-1	TRBV19	CASSKQEVGNTEAFF
TRBJ2-1	TRBV20-1	CSAGTSGRVVEQFF
TRBJ2-3	TRBV7-8	CASSLGGFRPDTQYF
TRBJ2-1	TRBV11-2	CASSFVRRTYNEQFF